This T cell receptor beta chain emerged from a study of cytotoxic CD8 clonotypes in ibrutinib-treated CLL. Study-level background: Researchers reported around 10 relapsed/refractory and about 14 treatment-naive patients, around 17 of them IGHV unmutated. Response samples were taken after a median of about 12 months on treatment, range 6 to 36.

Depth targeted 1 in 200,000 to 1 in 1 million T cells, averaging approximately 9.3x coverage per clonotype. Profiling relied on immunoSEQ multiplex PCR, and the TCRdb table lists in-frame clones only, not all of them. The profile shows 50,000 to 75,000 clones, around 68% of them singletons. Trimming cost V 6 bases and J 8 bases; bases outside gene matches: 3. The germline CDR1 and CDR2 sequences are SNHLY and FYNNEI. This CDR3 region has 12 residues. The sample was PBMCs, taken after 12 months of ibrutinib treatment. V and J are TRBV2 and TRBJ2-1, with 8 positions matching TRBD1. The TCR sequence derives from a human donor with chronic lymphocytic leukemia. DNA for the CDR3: TGTGCCAGCAGCGCACAGGGGGATGAGCAGTTCTTC. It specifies CASSAQGDEQFF.